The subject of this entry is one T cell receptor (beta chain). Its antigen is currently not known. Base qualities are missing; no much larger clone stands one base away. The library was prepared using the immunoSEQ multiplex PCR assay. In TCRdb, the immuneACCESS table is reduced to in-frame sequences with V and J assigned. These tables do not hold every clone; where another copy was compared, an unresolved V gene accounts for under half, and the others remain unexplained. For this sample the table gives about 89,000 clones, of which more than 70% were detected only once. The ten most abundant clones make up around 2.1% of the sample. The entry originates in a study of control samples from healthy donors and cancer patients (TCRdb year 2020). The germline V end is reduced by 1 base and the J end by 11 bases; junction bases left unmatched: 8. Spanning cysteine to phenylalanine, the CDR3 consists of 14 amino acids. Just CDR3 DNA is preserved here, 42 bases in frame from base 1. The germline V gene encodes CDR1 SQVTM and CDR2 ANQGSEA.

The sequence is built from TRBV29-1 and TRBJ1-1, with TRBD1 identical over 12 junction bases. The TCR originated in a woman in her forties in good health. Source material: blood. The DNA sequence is TGCAGCGTTGAAGCGGGACAGGGGGCTGCGCAGGCTTTCTTT. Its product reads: CSVEAGQGAAQAFF.